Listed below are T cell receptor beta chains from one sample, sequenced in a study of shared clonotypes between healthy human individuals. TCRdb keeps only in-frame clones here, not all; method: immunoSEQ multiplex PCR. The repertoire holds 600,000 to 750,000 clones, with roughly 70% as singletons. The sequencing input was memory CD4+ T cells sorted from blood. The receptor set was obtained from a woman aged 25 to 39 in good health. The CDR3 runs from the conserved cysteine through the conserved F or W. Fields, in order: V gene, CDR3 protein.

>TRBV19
CASPFPSGKHDGNQPQHF
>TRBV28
CASSSPGHPYEQYF
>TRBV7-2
CASSLREGSEQYF
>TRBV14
CASSQGLAGGETQYF
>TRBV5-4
CASSLAGLAVTDTQYF
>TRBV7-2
CASSWTSGRYNEQFF
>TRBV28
CASRTGGEQYF
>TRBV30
CAWSVRGRSYEQYF
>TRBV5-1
CASSWSSYNEQFF
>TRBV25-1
CASSFPGTGHTGELFF
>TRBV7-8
CASSPDGTTEAFF
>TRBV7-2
CASSLVVLAPDTQYF
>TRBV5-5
CASSLGGNTEAFF
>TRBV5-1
CASSQLAGGPYEQYF
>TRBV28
CASSSGSTEAFF
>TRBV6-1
CASSVASPGQSTDTQYF
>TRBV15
CATSRVRGLKNEQYF
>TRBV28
CASSTTGLAGETQYF
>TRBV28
CASSLPGQGFYEQYF
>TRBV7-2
CASRGQEASPLHF
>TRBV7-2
CASSLVPQTTDTQYF
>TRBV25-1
CASSDTSTQGVRETQYF
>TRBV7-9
CASSLVGDNQPQHF
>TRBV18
CASLPTGPGNTIYF
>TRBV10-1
CASSESLDGTYEQYF
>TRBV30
CAWSRAFDTEAFF
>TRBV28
CASSSTDPTVGEKLFF
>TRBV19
CASRAAGLAGYEQYF
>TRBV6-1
CASSATRRAWNF
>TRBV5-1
CASSLGDRDFHEQYF
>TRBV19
CASSNIGRAKETQYF
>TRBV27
CASSLRGAAGNTIYF
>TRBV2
CASSNTGTVYNEQFF
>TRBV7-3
CASSPIPTSEGNEQFF
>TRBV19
CASSISRGSGANVLTF
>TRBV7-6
CASSSSGSRTDTQYF
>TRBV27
CASSSSRTDTQYF
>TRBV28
CASSPGSAYEQYF
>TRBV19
CASSIAAAQETQYF
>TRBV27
CASSPRTGGYGYTF
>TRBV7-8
CASLGASGGAQETQYF
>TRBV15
CATSRSGTSGTNEQFF
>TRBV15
CATSRDPGTGAYEQYF
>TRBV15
CATSRDYWRQGGIFPEAFF
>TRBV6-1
CASSEEAGGGYGYTF